This T cell receptor beta chain was sequenced during a study of response to subunit inactivated influenza vaccine. The study, taken as a whole, reports: Each seasonal influenza vaccination recruits few new T cells, the authors suggested.

There are a few counts of this clonotype. Its specificity is not known. One entry per CDR3 protein results from TCRdb running MiXCR on the RT-PCR reads. The sample shows over 150,000 distinct CDR3 sequences, approximately 12% of them seen only once. Between the trimmed V and J ends, which lost 1 base and 4 bases, there was a span of 7 bases. The CDR3 covers 13 residues. Germline loops: CDR1 SEHNR, CDR2 FQNEAQ (reference sequence). Specimen: CD8+ T cells sorted from PBMCs, collected roughly 24 months after vaccination. The clonotype originates from a man aged 50 to 69 who received an inactivated influenza vaccine. The chain recombines TRBV7-9 with TRBJ1-2; D ambiguous. DNA for the CDR3: TGTGCCAGCAGCTTAGTCGAGTTCTATGGCTACACCTTC. Translation: CASSLVEFYGYTF.